The T cell receptor (beta chain) under discussion was sequenced for a study of T cell responses to AZD1222 COVID-19 vaccine. Regarding the study as a whole: The sample set comprised mostly white British donors with more females, and clonal diversity was possibly underestimated. None of the repertoires were sampled until the peak T cell response had passed.

Concerning this clone itself: Its antigen is not known.

Sequenced by immunoSEQ multiplex PCR; TCRdb stores in-frame clones only, minus some. Here the sample spans 240,000 or so clones, over 85% being singletons. This CDR3 spans 14 amino acids. Germline CDR1 reads SGHTA; CDR2 reads FQGNSA. With 4 bases removed from V and 4 bases from J, the gap between germline ends came to 13 bases. The specimen comprised peripheral blood, sampled on day 0 of AZD1222 vaccination. The rearrangement uses TRBV7-2 and TRBJ1-2; D perhaps matches TRBD1 (6 bases). This receptor was obtained from an adult in good health. CDR3 residues: CASSSYRAPYGYTF. The CDR3 DNA sequence: TGTGCCAGCAGCTCCTACAGGGCTCCCTATGGCTACACCTTC. The whole variable domain, filled in from reference TRBV7-2 and TRBJ1-2, reads GAGVSQSPSNKVTEKGKDVELRCDPISGHTALYWYRQSLGQGLEFLIYFQGNSAPDKSGLPSDRFSAERTGGSVSTLTIQRTQQEDSAVYLCASSSYRAPYGYTFGSGTRLTVV.